The subject of this entry is one TCR beta chain. This sample was included in a study of blood T cell repertoires in COVID-19. Per germline, CDR1 LGHNA and CDR2 YNFKEQ. Trimming left V 1 base short and J 6 bases short, with 9 bases between. The CDR3 is 14 residues long. Original processing methods: Nucleated cell counts were estimated from reference gene primer amplification. Data came from immunoSEQ multiplex PCR; TCRdb stores just in-frame clones and leaves some out. D and trimming were read from the DNA, whereas the V and J calls and clone size are those reported in that table. This table holds a few hundred thousand clones, roughly 88% found once.

The rearrangement joins TRBV4-2 to TRBJ1-4, with a possible D match to TRBD1 (5 bases). Sequences were obtained from peripheral blood. This receptor was taken from a woman in her sixties or seventies with COVID-19, enrolled during active disease. For the CDR3, the DNA is TGTGCCAGCAGCCAAGTCACGGGGGATGAAAAACTGTTTTTT. Translating it yields CASSQVTGDEKLFF.